A selection of T cell receptor beta chains follows, all from one sample in a study of metastatic and nonmetastatic thyroid tumors. TCRdb called clones again from the PCR reads with MiXCR. The sample contains approximately 28,000 clones, around 16% of which appear only once. Source material: blood. The receptors stem from a male donor with papillary thyroid cancer or a benign thyroid nodule (not recorded which). Some clones in this sample may be carry-over from other donors' samples. Both conserved end residues are part of each CDR3. Fields, in order: V gene, J gene, D gene, clone size, CDR3 protein, CDR3 DNA. A D gene is named only where the DNA matches it firmly. Expanded clones are given a class, and other clones once, few, many or no size at all.

V: TRBV7-2
J: TRBJ2-7
D: TRBD1
size: -
CDR3: CASSYRRDRAYEQYF
DNA: TGTGCCAGCAGCTATAGACGGGACAGAGCCTACGAGCAGTACTTC

V: TRBV20-1
J: TRBJ2-7
D: TRBD2
size: many
CDR3: CSARDLMVAGGLNYEQYF
DNA: TGCAGTGCTAGAGATCTGATGGTAGCGGGAGGGTTAAACTACGAGCAGTACTTC

V: TRBV20-1
J: TRBJ2-1
D: TRBD2
size: many
CDR3: CSALSGLAARYNEQFF
DNA: TGCAGTGCACTTTCCGGACTAGCGGCCAGGTACAATGAGCAGTTCTTC

V: TRBV6-1
J: TRBJ2-3
D: -
size: -
CDR3: CANRRRVSTTDTQYF
DNA: TGTGCCAACAGAAGGAGGGTATCTACCACAGATACGCAGTATTTT

V: TRBV2
J: TRBJ2-7
D: -
size: many
CDR3: CASSVSYEQYF
DNA: TGTGCCAGCAGTGTATCTTACGAGCAGTACTTC

V: TRBV18
J: TRBJ1-1
D: -
size: many
CDR3: CASSPRAWGTEAFF
DNA: TGTGCCAGCTCACCTAGGGCTTGGGGCACTGAAGCTTTCTTT

V: TRBV24-1
J: TRBJ2-7
D: -
size: many
CDR3: CATSDRQLPYEQYF
DNA: TGTGCCACCAGTGACAGACAGCTCCCTTACGAGCAGTACTTC

V: TRBV11-3
J: TRBJ2-2
D: -
size: many
CDR3: CASSPKVAGELFF
DNA: TGTGCCAGCAGCCCCAAGGTGGCCGGGGAGCTGTTTTTT

V: TRBV12-3/TRBV12-4
J: TRBJ1-2
D: -
size: medium-sized
CDR3: CASTLGGGHGYTF
DNA: TGTGCCAGCACCCTCGGGGGAGGGCATGGCTACACCTTC

V: TRBV19
J: TRBJ1-1
D: -
size: -
CDR3: CASSITWGRTEAFF
DNA: TGTGCCAGTAGTATTACATGGGGGCGCACTGAAGCTTTCTTT

V: TRBV6-6
J: TRBJ1-5
D: -
size: many
CDR3: CASSTPGAGRVIGQPQHF
DNA: TGTGCCAGCAGTACTCCGGGGGCAGGGAGGGTCATTGGTCAGCCCCAGCATTTT

V: TRBV18
J: TRBJ1-2
D: -
size: -
CDR3: CASSLLGEGGYTF
DNA: TGTGCCAGCTCACTCCTAGGTGAGGGTGGCTACACCTTC

V: TRBV12-3/TRBV12-4
J: TRBJ2-1
D: -
size: many
CDR3: CASSLGRAEEQFF
DNA: TGTGCCAGCAGTTTAGGACGGGCTGAAGAGCAGTTCTTC

V: TRBV5-1
J: TRBJ2-1
D: TRBD1
size: -
CDR3: CASTRDRERNEQFF
DNA: TGCGCCAGTACCCGGGACAGGGAGAGGAATGAGCAGTTCTTC

V: TRBV4-3
J: TRBJ1-5
D: -
size: few
CDR3: CASSQDVGNQPQHF
DNA: TGCGCCAGCAGCCAAGACGTCGGCAATCAGCCCCAGCATTTT

V: TRBV4-2
J: TRBJ2-1
D: TRBD2
size: many
CDR3: CASSPLRPGTSGYNEQFF
DNA: TGTGCCAGCAGCCCCCTTCGTCCGGGGACTAGCGGGTACAATGAGCAGTTCTTC

V: TRBV5-1
J: TRBJ2-7
D: TRBD1
size: many
CDR3: CASSGTGTGAEQYF
DNA: TGCGCCAGCAGCGGGACCGGGACAGGGGCCGAGCAGTACTTC

V: TRBV11-2
J: TRBJ2-5
D: -
size: -
CDR3: CASSLDLGGFQETQYF
DNA: TGTGCCAGCAGCTTAGATCTGGGGGGATTCCAAGAGACCCAGTACTTC

V: TRBV6-2/TRBV6-3
J: TRBJ2-7
D: TRBD1
size: medium-sized
CDR3: CASSYGTGIEQYF
DNA: TGTGCCAGCAGTTACGGGACAGGGATCGAGCAGTACTTC

V: TRBV5-5
J: TRBJ2-5
D: -
size: many
CDR3: CASSLRTFQETQYF
DNA: TGTGCCAGCAGCCTACGGACTTTCCAAGAGACCCAGTACTTC

V: TRBV20-1
J: TRBJ2-1
D: TRBD2
size: few
CDR3: CSARTSVDYNEQFF
DNA: TGCAGTGCTAGGACTAGCGTCGACTACAATGAGCAGTTCTTC

V: TRBV2
J: TRBJ1-2
D: -
size: medium-sized
CDR3: CASSVQGRGYTF
DNA: TGTGCCAGCAGTGTCCAGGGCCGCGGCTACACCTTC

V: TRBV28
J: TRBJ2-1
D: TRBD2
size: many
CDR3: CASSSSSGSSYNEQFF
DNA: TGTGCCAGCAGTTCCTCTAGCGGGAGCTCCTACAATGAGCAGTTCTTC

V: TRBV19
J: TRBJ2-4
D: TRBD1
size: many
CDR3: CASSTTGVRAKNIQYF
DNA: TGTGCCAGTAGTACGACAGGGGTCCGAGCCAAAAACATTCAGTACTTC

V: TRBV6-1
J: TRBJ1-1
D: TRBD1
size: many
CDR3: CASSDRGMAEAFF
DNA: TGTGCCAGCAGTGACAGGGGGATGGCTGAAGCTTTCTTT

V: TRBV7-2
J: TRBJ2-5
D: TRBD1
size: many
CDR3: CASSRDRGQETQYF
DNA: TGTGCCAGCAGCCGAGACAGGGGCCAAGAGACCCAGTACTTC

V: TRBV2
J: TRBJ2-7
D: -
size: few
CDR3: CASRGIGLSSYEQYF
DNA: TGTGCCAGCAGAGGAATCGGACTGAGCTCCTACGAGCAGTACTTC

V: TRBV11-2
J: TRBJ2-7
D: -
size: many
CDR3: CASSPPGTYEQYF
DNA: TGTGCCAGCAGCCCTCCGGGAACCTACGAGCAGTACTTC

V: TRBV5-1
J: TRBJ2-2
D: TRBD2
size: many
CDR3: CASSLEAGGPDTGELFF
DNA: TGCGCCAGCAGCTTGGAGGCGGGAGGGCCGGACACCGGGGAGCTGTTTTTT

V: TRBV5-5
J: TRBJ2-1
D: -
size: many
CDR3: CASSTWTGNNEQFF
DNA: TGTGCCAGCAGCACTTGGACGGGTAACAATGAGCAGTTCTTC

V: TRBV5-1
J: TRBJ2-7
D: TRBD2
size: many
CDR3: CASSWVGTSGYEQYF
DNA: TGCGCCAGCAGCTGGGTCGGGACTAGCGGGTACGAGCAGTACTTC

V: TRBV6-1
J: TRBJ1-2
D: TRBD1
size: -
CDR3: CATQPSTGMIYCYTF
DNA: TGTGCCACCCAACCTTCGACAGGGATGATCTATTGCTACACCTTC

V: TRBV3-1
J: TRBJ1-5
D: -
size: many
CDR3: CASSQGSGNQPQHF
DNA: TGTGCCAGCAGCCAGGGGTCGGGCAATCAGCCCCAGCATTTT

V: TRBV10-3
J: TRBJ2-7
D: -
size: few
CDR3: CASTPGSSSYEQYF
DNA: TGTGCCAGCACCCCGGGCTCCAGCTCCTACGAGCAGTACTTC

V: TRBV5-4
J: TRBJ2-2
D: TRBD1
size: many
CDR3: CASSPRPGGWTGELFF
DNA: TGTGCCAGCAGCCCGCGGCCAGGGGGCTGGACCGGGGAGCTGTTTTTT

V: TRBV6-1
J: TRBJ2-1
D: -
size: few
CDR3: CASIETLQDVNGQFF
DNA: TGTGCCAGCATTGAAACGTTACAGGACGTCAATGGGCAGTTCTTC

V: TRBV6-1
J: TRBJ1-1
D: -
size: few
CDR3: CASSEPRTPEAFF
DNA: TGTGCCAGCAGTGAACCCAGGACCCCTGAAGCTTTCTTT

V: TRBV27
J: TRBJ2-6
D: TRBD1
size: many
CDR3: CASSLRRDRLSGANVLTF
DNA: TGTGCCAGCAGTTTAAGAAGGGACAGGCTTTCTGGGGCCAACGTCCTGACTTTC

V: TRBV6-1
J: TRBJ2-7
D: TRBD2
size: medium-sized
CDR3: CASNSGMGYEQYF
DNA: TGTGCCAGCAATAGCGGGATGGGCTACGAGCAGTACTTC

V: TRBV20-1
J: TRBJ1-5
D: TRBD1
size: -
CDR3: CSARNDRGLGQPQHF
DNA: TGCAGTGCTAGAAATGACAGGGGATTAGGACAGCCCCAGCATTTT

V: TRBV10-3
J: TRBJ2-7
D: -
size: -
CDR3: CAICSGYSYEQYF
DNA: TGTGCCATCTGCTCAGGTTATTCCTACGAGCAGTACTTC

V: TRBV2
J: TRBJ1-5
D: -
size: many
CDR3: CASSGRTDSNQPQHF
DNA: TGTGCCAGCAGCGGAAGGACTGATAGCAATCAGCCCCAGCATTTT

V: TRBV10-1
J: TRBJ2-1
D: TRBD2
size: many
CDR3: CASSPLSGLGNEQFF
DNA: TGCGCCAGCAGCCCTCTATCGGGACTAGGCAATGAGCAGTTCTTC

V: TRBV6-1
J: TRBJ2-7
D: TRBD2
size: few
CDR3: CASSRGTSGGAYEQYF
DNA: TGTGCCAGCAGTCGCGGGACTAGCGGGGGTGCCTACGAGCAGTACTTC

V: TRBV6-1
J: TRBJ2-7
D: TRBD2
size: few
CDR3: CASYPSGGGYEQYF
DNA: TGTGCCAGCTATCCCAGCGGGGGAGGCTACGAGCAGTACTTC

V: TRBV6-5
J: TRBJ1-2
D: TRBD1
size: few
CDR3: CASVAPGGDGYTF
DNA: TGTGCCAGCGTTGCCCCAGGGGGCGACGGCTACACATTC

V: TRBV5-6
J: TRBJ2-3
D: TRBD1
size: many
CDR3: CASSPGQGGTDTQYF
DNA: TGTGCCAGCAGCCCTGGGCAGGGGGGCACAGATACGCAGTATTTT

V: TRBV20-1
J: TRBJ1-5
D: -
size: -
CDR3: CSASDAGGSNQPQHF
DNA: TGCAGTGCTAGTGATGCGGGGGGGAGCAATCAGCCCCAGCATTTT

V: TRBV6-1
J: TRBJ1-2
D: TRBD1
size: few
CDR3: CASVAPGGSGYTF
DNA: TGTGCCAGCGTTGCCCCAGGGGGTTCCGGCTACACCTTC

V: TRBV6-1
J: TRBJ2-7
D: -
size: -
CDR3: CASSAAGTAGPYEQYF
DNA: TGTGCCAGCAGTGCTGCCGGGACCGCCGGCCCTTACGAGCAGTACTTC

V: TRBV20-1
J: TRBJ2-5
D: -
size: many
CDR3: CSARELWPETQYF
DNA: TGCAGTGCTAGAGAGTTGTGGCCTGAGACCCAGTACTTC

V: TRBV12-3/TRBV12-4
J: TRBJ1-1
D: -
size: -
CDR3: CASRVGQPFTEAFF
DNA: TGTGCCAGCAGGGTAGGACAGCCGTTCACTGAAGCTTTCTTT

V: TRBV15
J: TRBJ2-7
D: -
size: many
CDR3: CATSRDTDTPYTYEQYF
DNA: TGTGCCACCAGCAGAGATACCGACACTCCATATACCTACGAGCAGTACTTC

V: TRBV27
J: TRBJ2-7
D: -
size: -
CDR3: CASRGEVAYEQYF
DNA: TGTGCCAGCAGAGGGGAGGTAGCCTACGAGCAGTACTTC

V: TRBV10-3
J: TRBJ2-1
D: -
size: many
CDR3: CAISAVTYNEQFF
DNA: TGTGCCATCAGTGCGGTCACCTACAATGAGCAGTTCTTC

V: TRBV19
J: TRBJ2-1
D: -
size: -
CDR3: CSCSIDQLRSPNEQFF
DNA: TGTTCCTGTAGTATAGATCAGTTGCGGTCCCCCAATGAGCAGTTCTTC

V: TRBV6-2/TRBV6-3
J: TRBJ2-7
D: -
size: -
CDR3: CASSFRRREQYF
DNA: TGTGCCAGCAGTTTCCGAAGGCGGGAGCAGTACTTC

V: TRBV4-2
J: TRBJ2-7
D: TRBD1
size: -
CDR3: CASSQVGGQGVEQYF
DNA: TGTGCCAGCAGCCAAGTAGGGGGACAGGGAGTCGAGCAGTACTTC

V: TRBV28
J: TRBJ2-7
D: TRBD1
size: many
CDR3: CASRPRQGGSYEQYF
DNA: TGTGCCAGCAGACCCAGACAGGGGGGCTCCTACGAGCAGTACTTC

V: TRBV30
J: TRBJ2-2
D: -
size: -
CDR3: CAWRYFEGGELFF
DNA: TGTGCCTGGCGATATTTCGAAGGCGGGGAGCTGTTTTTT